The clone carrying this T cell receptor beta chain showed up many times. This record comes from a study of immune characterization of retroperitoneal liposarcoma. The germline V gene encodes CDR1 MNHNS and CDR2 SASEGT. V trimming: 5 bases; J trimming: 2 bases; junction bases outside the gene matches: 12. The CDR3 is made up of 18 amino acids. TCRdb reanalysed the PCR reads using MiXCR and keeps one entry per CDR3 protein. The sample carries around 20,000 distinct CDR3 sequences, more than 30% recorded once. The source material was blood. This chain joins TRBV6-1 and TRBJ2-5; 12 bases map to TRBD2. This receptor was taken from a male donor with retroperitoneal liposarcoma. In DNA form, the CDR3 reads TGTGCCAGCAGTCAGGCCACTAGCGGGAGGCCTTCTCAAGAGACCCAGTACTTC. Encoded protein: CASSQATSGRPSQETQYF.